The rows below give T cell receptor beta chains drawn from one sample of a study of blood T cell repertoires in COVID-19. The protocol was immunoSEQ multiplex PCR, while the TCRdb copy is restricted to in-frame clones and leaves out a portion. Of about 170,000 clones listed, more than 75% were seen once; the top ten hold around 8%. The sequencing input was peripheral blood. All receptors derive from a woman between 65 and 79 years old with acute or convalescent COVID-19. Both conserved end residues are part of each CDR3. A D gene is named only where the DNA matches it firmly. The listing skips clone size in some rows; elsewhere it reads once, few, many or a size class.

J | size | D | V | CDR3 | DNA
TRBJ1-4 | - | - | TRBV6-1 | CASSEIRGEKLFF | TGTGCCAGCAGTGAAATCAGGGGTGAAAAACTGTTTTTT
TRBJ1-2 | - | - | TRBV7-9 | CASSLSVGGGYGYTF | TGTGCCAGCAGCTTATCAGTGGGCGGAGGGTATGGCTACACCTTC
TRBJ2-7 | - | TRBD2 | TRBV28 | CASQTYGTSGGYEQYF | TGTGCCAGCCAAACTTATGGGACTAGCGGGGGGTACGAGCAGTACTTC
TRBJ1-5 | - | TRBD1 | TRBV5-3 | CARSSYRGGQPQHF | TGTGCCAGAAGCTCTTACAGGGGAGGTCAGCCCCAGCATTTT
TRBJ1-3 | - | - | TRBV6-2/TRBV6-3 | CASSYIYGGNTIYF | TGTGCCAGCAGTTACATCTACGGGGGAAACACCATATATTTT
TRBJ2-3 | once | TRBD2 | TRBV19 | CASSGILAGGPDPQYF | TGTGCCAGTAGTGGAATACTAGCGGGAGGGCCTGATCCGCAGTATTTT
TRBJ2-5 | - | - | TRBV9 | CASSAGDSQETQYF | TGTGCCAGCAGCGCGGGTGACAGTCAAGAGACCCAGTACTTC
TRBJ2-3 | once | - | TRBV2 | CASSEFSVSTDTQYF | TGTGCCAGCAGTGAATTTAGCGTTAGCACAGATACGCAGTATTTT
TRBJ2-7 | once | TRBD1 | TRBV3-1/TRBV3-2 | CASSPYQTGGWLNEQYF | TGTGCCAGCAGCCCCTACCAAACAGGGGGATGGTTGAACGAGCAGTACTTC
TRBJ1-6 | once | - | TRBV6-2/TRBV6-3 | CASSYGPAQWNSPLHF | TGTGCCAGCAGTTACGGGCCAGCTCAGTGGAATTCACCCCTCCACTTT
TRBJ1-3 | - | - | TRBV28 | CASSLKPAGIVRNTIYF | TGTGCCAGCAGTTTAAAACCCGCGGGAATAGTAAGAAACACCATATATTTT
TRBJ1-2 | - | - | TRBV7-9 | CASSLARGEGYTF | TGTGCCAGCAGCTTAGCGCGGGGGGAAGGCTACACCTTC
TRBJ2-7 | - | TRBD2 | TRBV4-1 | CASSHIGRTDFYYEQYF | TGCGCCAGCAGCCACATCGGGAGGACCGACTTTTACTACGAGCAGTACTTC
TRBJ1-2 | once | TRBD1 | TRBV28 | CASSPPRQGYGYTF | TGTGCCAGCAGTCCCCCCCGACAGGGCTATGGCTACACCTTC
TRBJ1-4 | - | TRBD1 | TRBV9 | CASSAYGQGSGEKLFF | TGTGCCAGCAGCGCCTACGGACAGGGGAGTGGTGAAAAACTGTTTTTT
TRBJ2-4 | - | TRBD2 | TRBV5-6 | CASSLVLAGATKNIQYF | TGTGCCAGCAGCTTAGTACTAGCGGGGGCCACCAAAAACATTCAGTACTTC
TRBJ1-6 | - | - | TRBV2 | CASGTYNSPLHF | TGTGCCAGCGGGACATATAATTCACCCCTCCACTTT
TRBJ2-2 | - | - | TRBV24-1 | CAARGRADTGELFF | TGTGCCGCCCGCGGGCGAGCGGACACCGGGGAGCTGTTTTTT
TRBJ2-6 | - | TRBD1 | TRBV4-3 | CASGTASGANVLTF | TGCGCCAGCGGGACAGCCTCTGGGGCCAACGTCCTGACTTTC
TRBJ2-1 | - | TRBD2 | TRBV28 | CASSPGGLAVPLF | TGTGCCAGCAGTCCGGGGGGACTAGCGGTTCCCCTCTTC
TRBJ1-3 | - | - | TRBV7-2 | CASSVQSGNTIYF | TGTGCCAGCAGCGTACAATCTGGAAACACCATATATTTT
TRBJ2-3 | once | - | TRBV24-1 | CATSDPAGGFTDTQYF | TGTGCCACCAGTGACCCAGCGGGCGGATTCACAGATACGCAGTATTTT
TRBJ1-1 | - | - | TRBV4-3 | CASSQESGRTEAFF | TGCGCCAGCAGCCAAGAATCAGGGAGGACTGAAGCTTTCTTT
TRBJ2-1 | - | - | TRBV29-1 | CSVGGDNYNEQFF | TGCAGCGTTGGAGGGGACAACTACAATGAGCAGTTCTTC
TRBJ1-2 | few | TRBD1 | TRBV7-2 | CASSSTGGYGYTF | TGTGCCAGCAGCTCGACAGGGGGCTATGGCTACACCTTC
TRBJ1-2 | - | - | TRBV3-1/TRBV3-2 | CASSQVAGWGYTF | TGTGCCAGCAGCCAAGTGGCAGGATGGGGCTACACCTTC
TRBJ1-5 | - | - | TRBV6-2/TRBV6-3 | CASSPPARGWDNQPQHF | TGTGCCAGCAGCCCCCCGGCGAGGGGGTGGGACAATCAGCCCCAGCATTTT
TRBJ1-1 | many | - | TRBV7-3 | CASSFGENTEAFF | TGTGCCAGCAGCTTCGGGGAGAACACTGAAGCTTTCTTT
TRBJ1-1 | once | - | TRBV29-1 | CSADPPGSIIAGDTEAFF | TGCAGCGCTGACCCCCCCGGGTCAATAATCGCGGGGGACACTGAAGCTTTCTTT
TRBJ1-5 | - | - | TRBV7-8 | CASSLYRDGNQPQHF | TGTGCCAGCAGCCTCTACAGGGACGGCAATCAGCCCCAGCATTTT
TRBJ1-1 | - | - | TRBV10-3 | CAISDIGRARGAFF | TGTGCCATCAGTGATATTGGCAGGGCGAGAGGAGCTTTCTTT
TRBJ2-1 | - | TRBD1 | TRBV29-1 | CSTGTGSYNEQFF | TGCAGCACCGGGACAGGCTCCTACAATGAGCAGTTCTTC